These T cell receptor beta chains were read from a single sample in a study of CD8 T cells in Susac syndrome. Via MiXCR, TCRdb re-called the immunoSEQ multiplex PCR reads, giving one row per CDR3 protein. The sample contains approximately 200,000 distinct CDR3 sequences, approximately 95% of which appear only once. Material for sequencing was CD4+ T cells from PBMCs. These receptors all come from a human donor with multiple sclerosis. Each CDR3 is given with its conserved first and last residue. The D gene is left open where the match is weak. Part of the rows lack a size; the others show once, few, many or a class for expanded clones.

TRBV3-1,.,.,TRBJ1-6,CASSQAGENSPLHF,TGTGCCAGCAGCCAAGCAGGGGAGAATTCACCCCTCCACTTT
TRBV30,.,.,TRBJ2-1,CAWKGGSYNEQFF,TGTGCCTGGAAAGGGGGGTCCTACAATGAGCAGTTCTTC
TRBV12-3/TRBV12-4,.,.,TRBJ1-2,CASTPWTEKGGYTF,TGTGCCAGCACCCCCTGGACCGAAAAGGGTGGCTACACCTTC
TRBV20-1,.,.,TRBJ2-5,CSARTQQETQYF,TGCAGTGCTAGGACACAGCAAGAGACCCAGTACTTC
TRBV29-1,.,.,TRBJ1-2,CSVYTTGDGYTF,TGCAGCGTTTACACAACGGGCGATGGCTACACCTTC
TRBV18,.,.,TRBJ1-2,CASSQMNEVYGYTF,TGTGCCAGCTCTCAAATGAACGAAGTCTATGGCTACACCTTC
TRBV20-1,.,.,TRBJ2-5,CSEGAGETQYF,TGCAGTGAAGGGGCAGGGGAGACCCAGTACTTC
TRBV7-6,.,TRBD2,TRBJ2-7,CASSLGGTSGVYSYEQYF,TGTGCCAGCAGCTTAGGGGGGACTAGCGGGGTTTACTCCTACGAGCAGTACTTC
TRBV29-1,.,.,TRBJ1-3,CSVDGFYSGNTIYF,TGCAGCGTTGACGGGTTTTACTCTGGAAACACCATATATTTT
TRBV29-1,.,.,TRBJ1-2,CSVDQAETNYGYTF,TGCAGCGTTGATCAGGCCGAAACTAACTATGGCTACACCTTC
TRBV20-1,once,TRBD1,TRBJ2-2,CSARSGQAGAGELFF,TGCAGTGCTAGATCGGGACAGGCAGGCGCCGGGGAGCTGTTTTTT
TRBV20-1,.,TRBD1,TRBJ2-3,CSATRIDREVRDTQYF,TGCAGTGCTACAAGGATAGACAGGGAAGTGAGGGATACGCAGTATTTT
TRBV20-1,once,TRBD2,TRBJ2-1,CSAREGRGLAVGEQFF,TGCAGTGCTAGAGAGGGTCGGGGACTAGCGGTAGGTGAGCAGTTCTTC
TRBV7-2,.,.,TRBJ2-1,CASSIDLEQFF,TGTGCCAGCAGCATCGATTTGGAGCAGTTCTTC
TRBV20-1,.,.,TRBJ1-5,CSARTYSNQPQHF,TGCAGTGCTAGAACGTATAGCAATCAGCCCCAGCATTTT
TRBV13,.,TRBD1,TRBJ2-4,CASSPGQGMNIQYF,TGTGCCAGCAGCCCCGGACAGGGAATGAACATTCAGTACTTC
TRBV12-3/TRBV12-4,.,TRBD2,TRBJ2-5,CASSLERGIQETQYF,TGTGCCAGCAGTTTGGAGCGGGGAATCCAAGAGACCCAGTACTTC
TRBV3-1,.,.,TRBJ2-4,CASSQDSVGLAKNIQYF,TGTGCCAGCAGCCAAGATTCGGTGGGACTAGCCAAAAACATTCAGTACTTC
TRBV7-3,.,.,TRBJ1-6,CASSSRGRGGSPLHF,TGTGCCAGCAGCTCCCGGGGGCGGGGTGGATCACCCCTCCACTTT
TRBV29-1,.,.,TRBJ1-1,CSALLGRRMNTEAFF,TGCAGCGCGCTCCTAGGACGGAGAATGAACACTGAAGCTTTCTTT
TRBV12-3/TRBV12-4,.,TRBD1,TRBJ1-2,CASTTGGAEGYTF,TGTGCCAGCACGACAGGGGGCGCGGAGGGCTACACCTTC
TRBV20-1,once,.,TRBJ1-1,CSARDWQSWVNTEAFF,TGCAGTGCTAGAGATTGGCAGAGTTGGGTGAACACTGAAGCTTTCTTT
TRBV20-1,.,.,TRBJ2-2,CSASFTGELFF,TGCAGTGCTAGTTTCACCGGGGAGCTGTTTTTT
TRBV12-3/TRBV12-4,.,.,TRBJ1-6,CASSPDAYYNSPLHF,TGTGCCAGCAGCCCTGACGCCTACTATAATTCACCCCTCCACTTT
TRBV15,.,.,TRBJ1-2,CATSRDQIESKYGYTF,TGTGCCACCAGCAGAGATCAAATTGAATCGAAGTATGGCTACACCTTC
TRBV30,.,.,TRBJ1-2,CAWSPTLGQCSTF,TGTGCCTGGAGTCCGACGTTAGGGCAGTGTAGTACCTTC